Listed here are 23 T cell receptor beta chains from one sample, sequenced in a study of cytomegalovirus exposure and HLA in healthy donors. The PCR had 60 Vbeta and 13 Jbeta primers. Profiled with immunoSEQ multiplex PCR; TCRdb holds only in-frame clones, not every one. The sample includes 160,000 or so clones, roughly four fifths of them seen just once. Input material: PBMCs. These receptor sequences come from a woman aged 45-65 years in good health and CMV-seronegative.

The V and J genes are TRBV30 and TRBJ1-2, with D perhaps TRBD1 (5 bases). The CDR3 is 14 residues long. The germline V and J ends were trimmed by 2 bases and 0 bases, with 10 bases remaining between them. From germline, CDR1 is GTSNPN and CDR2 SVGIG (reference sequence). CDR3 sequence (DNA): TGTGCCTGGAGTATGAAACAGGCTAACTATGGCTACACCTTC. It translates to CAWSMKQANYGYTF.

The gene calls are TRBV28 and TRBJ2-2; D is unresolved. V gave up 3 bases and J gave up 4 bases, with 12 bases separating them. Germline CDR1 and CDR2: MDHEN and SYDVKM. There are 15 residues in the CDR3. CDR3 sequence reads: CASSLPKPGTGELFF. CDR3 sequence (DNA): TGTGCCAGCAGTTTGCCAAAGCCGGGCACCGGGGAGCTGTTTTTT.

The J gene is TRBJ1-4, the V gene TRBV2; D unresolved. Germline V CDR1 and CDR2: SNHLY, FYNNEI. Trimming shortened V by 4 bases and J by 7 bases, and 16 bases separated the two germline ends. This CDR3 contains 15 residues. The CDR3 DNA sequence: TGTGCCAGCAGTGCCAAACTCGGGGTTAGTGAAAAACTGTTTTTT. It specifies CASSAKLGVSEKLFF.

The chain couples TRBV5-4 to TRBJ2-7; 8 bases map to TRBD1. CDR1 SGHNT and CDR2 YYREEE come from the germline V gene (reference sequence). V lost 3 bases to trimming and J lost 7 bases; unmatched junction nucleotides: 15. The CDR3 loop spans 16 amino acids. DNA for the CDR3: TGTGCCAGCAGCTCGGGGGCTACAGGGGGGAGTTGGGAGCAGTACTTC. The encoded protein is CASSSGATGGSWEQYF.

The gene calls are TRBV28 and TRBJ2-5; unclear D gene. Germline V lookup: CDR1 MDHEN, CDR2 SYDVKM. CDR3 length: 14 residues. Deletions cut 3 bases from V and 2 bases from J, with 10 bases between. CDR3 region: CASSLTGVQETQYF. The CDR3 coding sequence is TGTGCCAGCAGTTTGACGGGTGTTCAAGAGACCCAGTACTTC.

The chain has TRBV21-1 and TRBJ2-6; the D segment call TRBD1 is taken from the table without a DNA check. TRBV21-1 is recorded as a pseudogene. This CDR3 is built from 16 residues. The CDR3 DNA reads TGTGCCGGAGACAGGGTGGCCGGGCCTGGGGCCAACGTCCTGACTTTC. It specifies CAGDRVAGPGANVLTF.

The chain couples TRBV6-1 to TRBJ2-1; D not resolved. The CDR3 totals 13 residues. Deletions cut 7 bases from V and 7 bases from J, with 14 bases between. The germline V gene has CDR1 MNHNS and CDR2 SASEGT. CDR3 amino acids: CASTPTGSNEQFF. The CDR3 DNA reads TGTGCCAGCACCCCGACTGGTAGTAATGAGCAGTTCTTC.

The V call is TRBV10-3, the J call TRBJ2-1, with D uncertain. This CDR3 contains 13 residues. Trimming cost V 5 bases and J 2 bases, with 7 bases left between them. Per germline, CDR1 ENHRY and CDR2 SYGVKD. The CDR3, as DNA: TGTGCCATCAGTCCAGGTCCCTACAATGAGCAGTTCTTC. Translation: CAISPGPYNEQFF.

This clone was observed a handful of times. The chain links TRBV30 to TRBJ2-2; 8 bases align to TRBD1. CDR3 length: 16 amino acids. Germline CDR1 and CDR2: GTSNPN and SVGIG (reference sequence). V was pared by 3 bases and J by 4 bases, with 10 bases of the junction left unmatched. This CDR3 is CAWSDVPGQATGELFF. CDR3 bases: TGTGCCTGGAGCGATGTACCGGGACAGGCCACCGGGGAGCTGTTTTTT. Using reference TRBV30 and TRBJ2-2 for the parts outside the CDR3, the full variable domain is SQTIHQWPATLVQPVGSPLSLECTVEGTSNPNLYWYRQAAGRGLQLLFYSVGIGQISSEVPQNLSASRPQDRQFILSSKKLLLSDSGFYLCAWSDVPGQATGELFFGEGSRLTVL.

The count of this clone is one. The chain recombines TRBV28 with TRBJ1-4; D unclear. V lost 4 bases and J 6 bases, leaving 18 bases between the germline ends. This CDR3 contains 16 residues. Germline V gene data show CDR1 as MDHEN and CDR2 as SYDVKM. In nucleotides, the CDR3 is TGTGCCAGCAGTTCCCCCGGGCTCGCGCGGGATGAAAAACTGTTTTTT. Its protein product is CASSSPGLARDEKLFF. Variable domain in full (rest from reference TRBV28 and TRBJ1-4): DVKVTQSSRYLVKRTGEKVFLECVQDMDHENMFWYRQDPGLGLRLIYFSYDVKMKEKGDIPEGYSVSREKKERFSLILESASTNQTSMYLCASSSPGLARDEKLFFGSGTQLSVL.

In its sample, this clone was seen a few times. This chain connects TRBV5-1 to TRBJ1-5, with D maybe TRBD1 (5 bases). This CDR3 region has 14 residues. CDR1 and CDR2 from the germline V gene are SGHRS and YFSETQ. V lost 0 bases to trimming and J lost 7 bases, with 11 bases between them. As DNA, the CDR3 is TGCGCCAGCAGCTTGGGTCAGGGTGACCAGCCCCAGCATTTT. This codes for CASSLGQGDQPQHF.

V and J are TRBV15 and TRBJ2-3; TRBD2 aligns across 8 bases. Germline V gene data show CDR1 as LNHNV and CDR2 as YYDKDF (reference sequence). This CDR3 is 13 amino acids long. Trimming took 9 bases from V and 1 from J; bases not matched to a gene: 3. This CDR3 is CATQLAGTDTQYF. The CDR3 DNA reads TGTGCCACACAACTAGCGGGCACAGATACGCAGTATTTT.

V usage is TRBV18 and J usage is TRBJ2-3; possible D gene TRBD2, 6 bases. Germline V gene sequence: CDR1 KGHSH, CDR2 LQKENI. The CDR3 runs 16 residues. Trimming pared 3 bases from V and 4 bases from J, leaving 17 bases between. The CDR3 sequence is CASSPVATSDADTQYF. In DNA form, the CDR3 reads TGTGCCAGCTCACCCGTGGCGACTAGTGATGCAGATACGCAGTATTTT.

The J gene is TRBJ2-3, the V gene TRBV5-1; TRBD2 matches at 9 bases. The trim removed 7 bases at V and 0 bases at J, leaving 9 bases unmatched. The germline V gene has CDR1 SGHRS and CDR2 YFSETQ. There are 16 residues in the CDR3. CDR3 residues: CASGRTSATSTDTQYF. As DNA, the CDR3 is TGCGCCAGCGGTCGGACTAGCGCTACTAGCACAGATACGCAGTATTTT.

The chain couples TRBV5-4 to TRBJ2-5; the match to TRBD1 covers 7 bases. The CDR3 consists of 15 residues. Germline-derived CDR1 and CDR2 are SGHNT and YYREEE (reference sequence). J gave up 2 bases and V 4 bases, and 8 bases lay outside the gene matches. The CDR3 protein is CASSHGTVRQETQYF. CDR3 coding DNA: TGTGCCAGCAGCCACGGGACAGTCCGTCAAGAGACCCAGTACTTC.

In DNA form, the CDR3 reads TGTGCCAGCTCACCAGGCGGGAGGGCTAGTGAGCAGTACTTC. Its translation is CASSPGGRASEQYF. The genes are TRBV18 and TRBJ2-7; TRBD2 agrees at 9 bases. V was clipped by 2 bases and J by 7 bases; unmatched bases: 6. There are 14 residues in the CDR3. Germline lookup yields CDR1 KGHSH and CDR2 LQKENI.

The chain recombines TRBV2 with TRBJ2-3, with 8 nucleotides matching TRBD2. V lost 7 bases to trimming and J lost 5 bases; unmatched junction nucleotides: 8. Germline values: CDR1 SNHLY, CDR2 FYNNEI. The CDR3 is made up of 14 amino acids. CDR3 DNA sequence: TGTGCCAGCAAAATTAGCGGGACCATAGATACGCAGTATTTT. This encodes CASKISGTIDTQYF.

The chain combines TRBV9 with TRBJ2-7; the D gene is possibly TRBD2 (7 bases). V was pared by 0 bases and J by 4 bases, with 11 bases between. Germline lookup yields CDR1 SGDLS and CDR2 YYNGEE. CDR3 length: 14 amino acids. This CDR3 is CASSVDGGRYEQYF. The CDR3 DNA sequence: TGTGCCAGCAGCGTAGACGGGGGGCGATACGAGCAGTACTTC.

This clone was detected only once. The V and J genes are TRBV27 and TRBJ2-7; D is possibly TRBD1 (5 bases). V lost 5 bases, J lost 5 bases, and 16 bases lay in between. Germline V CDR1 and CDR2: MNHEY, SMNVEV (reference sequence). This CDR3 comprises 14 residues. CDR3 DNA sequence: TGTGCCAGCAGTCAAGCAAGGGGCAAGGACGAGCAGTACTTC. As protein: CASSQARGKDEQYF.

As DNA, the CDR3 is TGTGCCAGCAGCCCCGGGACAGGGCTTGGCTACACCTTC. This translates into CASSPGTGLGYTF. The V gene is TRBV6-5, the J gene TRBJ1-2, with TRBD1 identical over 9 bases. CDR1 and CDR2 from the germline V gene are MNHEY and SVGAGI. The CDR3 totals 13 residues. J was trimmed by 7 bases and V by 6 bases; bases with no gene match: 6.

V gene TRBV19 combines with J gene TRBJ2-2; 7 bases agree with TRBD1. With V trimmed by 6 bases and J by 0 bases, 1 base remained unmatched. The CDR3 is made up of 14 amino acids. Per the germline V gene, CDR1 is LNHDA and CDR2 is SQIVND (reference sequence). The CDR3 nucleotides are TGTGCCAGTAGCGGGACAGCGAACACCGGGGAGCTGTTTTTT. Amino acid sequence: CASSGTANTGELFF.

The chain carries TRBV6-6 and TRBJ2-5; the D is unclear. In germline, CDR1 is MNHNY, CDR2 SVGAGI (reference sequence). Trimming removed 6 bases from V and 5 bases from J, with 7 bases in between. The CDR3 covers 11 residues. The CDR3 loop reads CASSSKETQYF. In nucleotides, the CDR3 is TGTGCCAGCAGCAGTAAGGAGACCCAGTACTTC.

The rearrangement uses TRBV11-2 and TRBJ2-5; 10 nucleotides agree with TRBD2. The junction had 7 bases not matched to a gene; V was cut back by 4 bases and J by 2 bases. The germline gives CDR1 SGHAT, CDR2 FQNNGV. The CDR3 loop spans 16 amino acids. The CDR3 sequence: CASSYTKLAGQETQYF. As DNA, the CDR3 is TGTGCCAGCAGCTACACCAAACTAGCGGGGCAAGAGACCCAGTACTTC. Based on the CDR3 plus reference TRBV11-2 and TRBJ2-5, the full variable domain is EAGVAQSPRYKIIEKRQSVAFWCNPISGHATLYWYQQILGQGPKLLIQFQNNGVVDDSQLPKDRFSAERLKGVDSTLKIQPAKLEDSAVYLCASSYTKLAGQETQYFGPGTRLLVL.